A selection of T cell receptor beta chains follows, all from one sample in a study of T-cell memory formation after mild COVID-19. TCRdb used MiXCR to reprocess the 5' RACE reads, holding one entry per CDR3 protein. The table shows fewer than 650,000 distinct CDR3 sequences, with 15% to 20% occurring only once. The material sequenced was PBMCs or a T cell subset sorted from them (not recorded which). These receptors all come from an adult woman who had mild COVID-19 (a few samples of this study predate the infection). Cell type and time point are not known. The CDR3 runs from the conserved cysteine through the conserved F or W. D genes are given only for firm matches. The size entry is marked missing in some rows and otherwise reads once, few, many or a size class.

size: few; V: TRBV19; J: TRBJ1-5; D: -; length: 13; CDR3: CASTLGRVQPQHF; DNA: TGTGCCAGTACCCTGGGTAGGGTTCAGCCCCAGCATTTT
size: many; V: TRBV5-6; J: TRBJ2-7; D: -; length: 13; CDR3: CASSFGRSYEQYF; DNA: TGTGCCAGCAGCTTCGGACGGTCCTACGAGCAGTACTTC
size: -; V: TRBV6-5; J: TRBJ2-5; D: TRBD2; length: 20; CDR3: CASSYSIVLAGAGGKETQYF; DNA: TGTGCCAGCAGTTACTCGATAGTCCTAGCGGGAGCAGGGGGAAAAGAGACCCAGTACTTC
size: -; V: TRBV19; J: TRBJ2-3; D: TRBD2; length: 18; CDR3: CASSIRTGLAGATDTQYF; DNA: TGTGCCAGTAGTATACGAACGGGACTAGCGGGAGCCACAGATACGCAGTATTTT
size: few; V: TRBV7-2; J: TRBJ1-6; D: -; length: 14; CDR3: CASTTNRGNSPLHF; DNA: TGTGCCAGCACCACAAATCGGGGGAATTCACCCCTCCACTTT
size: -; V: TRBV5-6; J: TRBJ2-7; D: TRBD2; length: 16; CDR3: CASSPISGGTTYEQYF; DNA: TGTGCCAGCAGCCCCATATCTGGCGGGACTACCTACGAGCAGTACTTC
size: -; V: TRBV5-1; J: TRBJ2-4; D: TRBD1; length: 14; CDR3: CASSLGDRSDIQYF; DNA: TGCGCCAGCAGCTTAGGGGACAGGTCGGACATTCAGTACTTC
size: few; V: TRBV19; J: TRBJ2-3; D: -; length: 16; CDR3: CASSRRTGLITDTQYF; DNA: TGTGCCAGTAGTAGAAGGACGGGACTTATCACAGATACGCAGTATTTT
size: few; V: TRBV24-1; J: TRBJ2-1; D: TRBD2; length: 16; CDR3: CATSDARTSEYNEQFF; DNA: TGTGCCACCAGTGACGCTAGGACTAGCGAGTACAATGAGCAGTTCTTC
size: few; V: TRBV25-1; J: TRBJ1-2; D: -; length: 14; CDR3: CASSERSERVGYTF; DNA: TGTGCCAGCAGTGAAAGGTCTGAGAGAGTAGGCTACACCTTC
size: few; V: TRBV18; J: TRBJ2-7; D: -; length: 13; CDR3: CATRRDVSYEQYF; DNA: TGTGCCACCCGAAGGGATGTCTCCTACGAGCAGTACTTC
size: few; V: TRBV23-1; J: TRBJ2-7; D: -; length: 14; CDR3: CASSHRRRSYEQYF; DNA: TGCGCCAGCAGTCACAGGCGCCGCTCCTACGAGCAGTACTTC
size: -; V: TRBV4-1; J: TRBJ2-7; D: -; length: 15; CDR3: CASSQSLQNSYEQYF; DNA: TGCGCCAGCAGCCAAAGTTTGCAGAACTCCTACGAGCAGTACTTC
size: few; V: TRBV30; J: TRBJ1-2; D: -; length: 16; CDR3: CAWSVRLGAGDYGYTF; DNA: TGTGCCTGGAGTGTACGGTTGGGGGCAGGCGACTATGGCTACACCTTC
size: few; V: TRBV7-9; J: TRBJ1-6; D: TRBD1; length: 17; CDR3: CASSLAPGTGTNSPLHF; DNA: TGTGCCAGCAGCTTAGCGCCTGGGACAGGAACAAATTCACCCCTCCACTTT
size: -; V: TRBV20-1; J: TRBJ2-7; D: TRBD2; length: 13; CDR3: CSVVGGRPYEQYF; DNA: TGCAGTGTAGTTGGCGGGAGGCCCTACGAGCAGTACTTC
size: -; V: TRBV7-3; J: TRBJ2-7; D: -; length: 15; CDR3: CASSLRRGPTYEQYF; DNA: TGTGCCAGCAGCTTAAGGCGGGGGCCGACCTACGAGCAGTACTTC
size: -; V: TRBV6-5; J: TRBJ2-1; D: TRBD1; length: 15; CDR3: CASSYWDRGRDEQFF; DNA: TGTGCCAGCAGTTATTGGGACAGGGGCAGGGATGAGCAGTTCTTC
size: few; V: TRBV29-1; J: TRBJ1-1; D: -; length: 13; CDR3: CRGGGEWETEAFF; DNA: TGCAGGGGAGGGGGGGAGTGGGAAACTGAAGCTTTCTTT
size: few; V: TRBV30; J: TRBJ2-3; D: -; length: 13; CDR3: CAWSPMGSDTQYF; DNA: TGTGCCTGGAGTCCGATGGGTTCAGATACGCAGTATTTT
size: few; V: TRBV5-1; J: TRBJ1-1; D: -; length: 13; CDR3: CASSPTWNTEAFF; DNA: TGCGCCAGCAGCCCCACTTGGAACACTGAAGCTTTCTTT
size: few; V: TRBV3-1; J: TRBJ2-7; D: TRBD2; length: 17; CDR3: CASSQDLAGGLTYEQYF; DNA: TGTGCCAGCAGCCAAGATTTGGCGGGAGGTTTAACTTACGAGCAGTACTTC
size: few; V: TRBV5-5; J: TRBJ1-2; D: TRBD1; length: 12; CDR3: CASSSHRGGYTF; DNA: TGTGCCAGCAGTTCTCACAGGGGTGGCTACACCTTC
size: few; V: TRBV10-3; J: TRBJ2-3; D: -; length: 13; CDR3: CATSGTSTDTQYF; DNA: TGTGCCACCTCCGGGACTAGCACAGATACGCAGTATTTT
size: -; V: TRBV14; J: TRBJ1-5; D: -; length: 15; CDR3: CASSRRQARNQPQHF; DNA: TGTGCCAGCAGCCGACGTCAGGCCCGCAATCAGCCCCAGCATTTT
size: -; V: TRBV18; J: TRBJ1-5; D: -; length: 14; CDR3: CASSPGAGEQPQHF; DNA: TGTGCCAGCTCACCAGGGGCAGGGGAACAGCCCCAGCATTTT
size: many; V: TRBV20-1; J: TRBJ2-5; D: -; length: 13; CDR3: CSAPYPAAETQYF; DNA: TGCAGTGCGCCTTACCCAGCGGCAGAGACCCAGTACTTC
size: few; V: TRBV19; J: TRBJ1-3; D: -; length: 13; CDR3: CASTQEAGNTIYF; DNA: TGTGCCAGTACGCAGGAGGCAGGAAACACCATATATTTT
size: many; V: TRBV11-2; J: TRBJ1-6; D: -; length: 17; CDR3: CASSLVAGGSYNSPLHF; DNA: TGTGCCAGCAGCTTAGTGGCCGGGGGCTCTTATAATTCACCCCTCCACTTT
size: few; V: TRBV7-8; J: TRBJ1-6; D: -; length: 17; CDR3: CASSLRTESSYNSPLHF; DNA: TGTGCCAGCAGCCTTCGGACGGAGAGCTCCTATAATTCACCCCTCCACTTT
size: few; V: TRBV5-1; J: TRBJ2-1; D: -; length: 16; CDR3: CASSLVIGIGMGEQFF; DNA: TGCGCCAGCAGCTTGGTAATCGGGATCGGTATGGGTGAGCAGTTCTTC
size: -; V: TRBV15; J: TRBJ2-5; D: TRBD1; length: 14; CDR3: CATSSYRGQETQYF; DNA: TGTGCCACCAGTAGTTACAGGGGACAAGAGACCCAGTACTTC
size: few; V: TRBV24-1; J: TRBJ1-5; D: -; length: 14; CDR3: CATSDEDYHQPQHF; DNA: TGTGCCACCAGTGATGAGGACTACCATCAGCCCCAGCATTTT
size: -; V: TRBV5-1; J: TRBJ2-7; D: -; length: 15; CDR3: CASSLVAGRTYEQYF; DNA: TGCGCCAGCAGCTTGGTGGCAGGGCGGACCTACGAGCAGTACTTC
size: few; V: TRBV11-2; J: TRBJ2-7; D: -; length: 14; CDR3: CASSLPAGGYEQYF; DNA: TGTGCCAGCAGCTTGCCCGCTGGGGGATACGAGCAGTACTTC
size: -; V: TRBV5-1; J: TRBJ2-2; D: -; length: 14; CDR3: CASSLADNTGELFF; DNA: TGCGCCAGCAGCTTGGCCGACAACACCGGGGAGCTGTTTTTT
size: few; V: TRBV7-2; J: TRBJ2-7; D: TRBD1; length: 14; CDR3: CASSLRQGAREQYF; DNA: TGTGCCAGCAGCTTACGACAGGGGGCTCGAGAGCAGTACTTC
size: few; V: TRBV7-9; J: TRBJ2-7; D: -; length: 12; CDR3: CASSPGFHEQYF; DNA: TGTGCCAGCAGCCCAGGGTTTCACGAGCAGTACTTC
size: -; V: TRBV25-1; J: TRBJ1-5; D: -; length: 17; CDR3: CASSDSKGKLSNQPQHF; DNA: TGTGCCAGCAGTGACAGTAAGGGGAAACTTAGCAATCAGCCCCAGCATTTT
size: -; V: TRBV11-3; J: TRBJ2-1; D: -; length: 14; CDR3: CASSLGWGLDEQFF; DNA: TGTGCCAGCAGCTTGGGGTGGGGTCTGGATGAGCAGTTCTTC
size: -; V: TRBV7-6; J: TRBJ2-1; D: TRBD2; length: 16; CDR3: CASSSFTGGRYNEQFF; DNA: TGTGCCAGCAGCTCGTTTACGGGAGGGAGGTACAATGAGCAGTTCTTC
size: -; V: TRBV20-1; J: TRBJ2-1; D: -; length: 15; CDR3: CSAREPRTGRDEQFF; DNA: TGCAGTGCTAGAGAACCCAGGACGGGGCGAGATGAGCAGTTCTTC
size: few; V: TRBV5-1; J: TRBJ2-1; D: -; length: 16; CDR3: CASSPSAIQSYNEQFF; DNA: TGCGCCAGCAGCCCAAGCGCAATCCAATCCTACAATGAGCAGTTCTTC